This TCR beta chain originates from a study of T-cell memory formation after mild COVID-19. Study-wide background: Clusters were largely donor specific. Study-wide points: Pre-infection memory already had some responding clones, implying cross-reactive memory joined. Day 37-peaking second-wave clones had unconfirmed SARS-CoV-2 specificity. Among CD4+ contracting clones, most were CM and EM, and CD8+ ones EMRA.

TCRdb re-analysed the 5' RACE reads in MiXCR, keeping a single row per CDR3 protein. In the table there are over 500,000 distinct CDR3 sequences, around 15% of which are singletons. The CDR3 is 15 residues long. CDR1 and CDR2 from the germline V gene are SGHNT and YENEEA. After removal of 5 bases from V and 4 bases from J, the junction contained 7 bases not matched to a gene. Concerning this clonotype itself: What it recognizes is unknown.

The specimen sequenced was PBMCs or a T cell subset sorted from them (not recorded which). This sequence was found in an adult woman who had mild COVID-19 (a few samples of this study predate the infection). Cell type and time point are not known. This rearrangement joins TRBV11-3 to TRBJ1-1, with TRBD1 identical over 10 bases. DNA of the CDR3: TGTGCCAGCAGCCCAGACAGGGGGCGAGGCACTGAAGCTTTCTTT. It yields the protein CASSPDRGRGTEAFF.